These 27 T cell receptor beta chains came from one sample sequenced in a study of cytomegalovirus exposure and HLA in healthy donors. Primers: 60 Vbeta forward and 13 Jbeta reverse. This table comes from immunoSEQ multiplex PCR, and its TCRdb copy is limited to in-frame clones, with some not included. The sample carries approximately 74,000 clones, approximately 81% recorded once. The sample consisted of PBMCs. These receptor sequences come from a woman aged 30 to 39 in good health and CMV-seronegative.

This rearrangement joins TRBV4-3 to TRBJ1-2, with 8 bases fitting TRBD1. V was clipped by 3 bases and J by 4 bases; unmatched bases: 10. In germline, CDR1 is LGHNA, CDR2 YSLEER. This CDR3 spans 16 amino acids. The CDR3 coding sequence is TGCGCCAGCAGCCACGTACAGGGGGGAGGATCCTATGGCTACACCTTC. Translated: CASSHVQGGGSYGYTF.

The V gene is TRBV7-9, the J gene TRBJ2-7; D unclear. The CDR3 is made up of 14 amino acids. In germline, CDR1 is SEHNR, CDR2 FQNEAQ (reference sequence). Deletions cut 2 bases from V and 0 bases from J, with 8 bases between. As DNA, the CDR3 is TGTGCCAGCAGCTTACCCGGTAGCTCCTACGAGCAGTACTTC. This codes for CASSLPGSSYEQYF.

The V call is TRBV4-3, the J call TRBJ2-7; no clear D gene. CDR1 and CDR2 (germline): LGHNA, YSLEER. With 0 bases removed from V and 2 bases from J, the gap between germline ends came to 11 bases. CDR3 length: 15 residues. Here the CDR3 reads CASSQDRLATYEQYF. The DNA of the CDR3 is TGCGCCAGCAGCCAAGATCGCCTGGCAACCTACGAGCAGTACTTC.

The chain uses TRBV18 and TRBJ2-7; TRBD2 matches at 7 bases. The CDR3 contains 14 residues. Germline V lookup: CDR1 KGHSH, CDR2 LQKENI. Trimming removed 6 bases from V and 0 bases from J; junction bases left unmatched: 5. CDR3 DNA sequence: TGTGCCAGCTCTAACGGGGGGAGCTCCTACGAGCAGTACTTC. Protein sequence: CASSNGGSSYEQYF.

The V and J genes are TRBV5-1 and TRBJ2-7; 8 bases are shared with TRBD2. The CDR3 has 17 residues. CDR1 SGHRS and CDR2 YFSETQ come from the germline V gene. V lost 3 bases, J lost 7 bases, and 18 bases stayed unmatched. CDR3 sequence: CASSSTSSGGARGEQYF. The DNA for the CDR3 is TGCGCCAGCAGCTCAACTTCTTCGGGGGGGGCCCGTGGAGAGCAGTACTTC.

The chain recombines TRBV4-3 with TRBJ2-5; unclear D gene. Germline V gene lookup returns CDR1 LGHNA and CDR2 YSLEER. This CDR3 has 13 residues. V was clipped by 0 bases and J by 4 bases, with 6 bases between them. The CDR3 protein is CASSQDPGETQYF. DNA for the CDR3: TGCGCCAGCAGCCAAGATCCGGGAGAGACCCAGTACTTC.

This clone was observed a handful of times. The chain links TRBV4-1 to TRBJ2-1; TRBD2 matches at 8 bases. CDR1 is MGHRA and CDR2 is YSYEKL in the germline V gene. The CDR3 has 15 residues. V shed 5 bases, J shed 6 bases, and the junction held 9 bases outside the gene matches. The CDR3 coding sequence is TGCGCCAGCAGCGAAAGTCAGCGGGGGTTCAATGAGCAGTTCTTC. This gives the protein CASSESQRGFNEQFF.

DNA for the CDR3: TGTGCCAGCGAGAGGGGACAGGGGGTCAATGAGCAGTTCTTC. Translating it yields CASERGQGVNEQFF. V usage is TRBV4-2 and J usage is TRBJ2-1; TRBD1 agrees at 11 bases. V dropped 8 bases and J dropped 6; count of bases not matched to a gene: 6. Germline lookup yields CDR1 LGHNA and CDR2 YNFKEQ. This CDR3 has 14 amino acids.

This chain links TRBV11-3 with TRBJ2-5, with 8 bases aligning to TRBD2. The better agreement between TRBJ2-7 and the DNA end casts doubt on the J call. The V gene's germline CDR1 is SGHNT and CDR2 YENEEA. CDR3 length equals 17 residues. This CDR3 reads CASSLELERGLSYEQYF. Here the CDR3 DNA reads TGTGCCAGCAGCTTAGAACTCGAGCGGGGGCTCTCCTACGAGCAGTACTTC.

The chain has TRBV6-5 and TRBJ1-2; D not resolved. Germline CDR1 and CDR2: MNHEY and SVGAGI. The CDR3 sequence is 13 residues long. V lost 5 bases and J 0 bases, leaving 7 bases between the germline ends. This CDR3 is CASSPSPNYGYTF. CDR3 DNA sequence: TGTGCCAGCAGTCCCAGTCCTAACTATGGCTACACCTTC.

This chain connects TRBV11-2 to TRBJ2-7; TRBD2 might be the D (6 bases). The V gene's germline CDR1 is SGHAT and CDR2 FQNNGV. The V gene lost 5 bases and the J gene lost 6 bases, with 17 bases spanning the gap. CDR3 length: 14 residues. CDR3: CASSPSGIGGEQYF. In DNA, the CDR3 is TGTGCCAGCAGCCCATCGGGCATCGGGGGCGAGCAGTACTTC.

The chain employs TRBV4-3 and TRBJ1-6; no reliable D call. With 0 bases removed from V and 8 bases from J, the gap between germline ends came to 11 bases. The germline CDR1 and CDR2 sequences are LGHNA and YSLEER. CDR3 length: 15 amino acids. CDR3 amino acids: CASSQDKPSDSPLHF. The CDR3 region has the DNA TGCGCCAGCAGCCAAGATAAGCCCAGCGATTCACCCCTCCACTTT.

The table lists this clone with a count of one. The V call is TRBV28, the J call TRBJ1-2; a possible D gene is TRBD1 (6 bases). CDR3 length equals 14 residues. Germline CDR1 is MDHEN and CDR2 is SYDVKM. The germline V and J ends were trimmed by 2 bases and 4 bases, with 11 bases remaining between them. CDR3 in amino acids: CASSLSYRVYGYTF. In DNA, the CDR3 is TGTGCCAGCAGTTTAAGTTACAGGGTCTATGGCTACACCTTC.

This chain connects TRBV11-2 to TRBJ2-3, with a possible D match to TRBD2 (6 bases). With 1 base removed from V and 0 bases from J, the gap between germline ends came to 8 bases. Germline CDR1 and CDR2: SGHAT and FQNNGV. The CDR3 runs to 15 residues. The CDR3 loop reads CASSLGGTSTDTQYF. The CDR3 DNA follows: TGTGCCAGCAGCTTAGGCGGGACTAGCACAGATACGCAGTATTTT.

The gene calls are TRBV4-1 and TRBJ2-7; the D gene is possibly TRBD2 (6 bases). Trimming took 1 base from V and 4 from J, leaving 17 bases between them. The CDR3 is 16 residues long. The V gene's germline CDR1 is MGHRA and CDR2 YSYEKL. This CDR3 is CASSQGVTAAGYEQYF. The CDR3 DNA reads as TGCGCCAGCAGCCAAGGGGTGACAGCCGCGGGATACGAGCAGTACTTC.

The chain links TRBV10-3 to TRBJ1-2; TRBD1 is a possible D gene (5 bases). V was clipped by 6 bases and J by 6 bases, with 14 bases between them. CDR1 and CDR2 from the germline V gene are ENHRY and SYGVKD. The CDR3 covers 13 residues. As DNA, the CDR3 is TGTGCCATCAGGCCCAGGGATAAAAATGGCTACACCTTC. This sequence encodes CAIRPRDKNGYTF.

In this sample, this clone turned up a few times. V usage is TRBV19 and J usage is TRBJ1-1; the match to TRBD1 covers 7 bases. The CDR3 totals 15 residues. The junction had 5 bases not matched to a gene; V was cut back by 4 bases and J by 0 bases. The germline V gene has CDR1 LNHDA and CDR2 SQIVND (reference sequence). CDR3 bases: TGTGCCAGTAGTAGCCGGGACAGATTGAACACTGAAGCTTTCTTT. Residues: CASSSRDRLNTEAFF.

The chain employs TRBV5-6 and TRBJ2-1, with D tentatively TRBD2 (5 bases). The CDR3 covers 15 residues. From germline, CDR1 is SGHDT and CDR2 YYEEEE. The germline V and J ends were trimmed by 1 base and 2 bases, with 10 bases remaining between them. In DNA, the CDR3 is TGTGCCAGCAGCTTGTGGGGAGAGGCCTACAATGAGCAGTTCTTC. It is translated as CASSLWGEAYNEQFF.

This sequence joins TRBV30 and TRBJ1-1; 10 bases align to TRBD1. This CDR3 spans 17 amino acids. Germline V lookup: CDR1 GTSNPN, CDR2 SVGIG (reference sequence). With V trimmed by 3 bases and J by 2 bases, 12 bases remained unmatched. The CDR3 sequence: CAWRADRGRLRNTEAFF. DNA for the CDR3: TGTGCCTGGAGGGCCGACAGGGGGCGGTTGAGAAACACTGAAGCTTTCTTT.

The table lists this clone with a count of one. The chain carries TRBV10-3 and TRBJ1-2; D not certain. The V gene lost 0 bases and the J gene lost 6 bases, with 8 bases spanning the gap. CDR1 ENHRY and CDR2 SYGVKD come from the germline V gene. This CDR3 is built from 13 residues. The CDR3 is CAISESDTNGYTF. For the CDR3, the DNA is TGTGCCATCAGTGAGTCTGACACCAATGGCTACACCTTC.

The genes are TRBV21-1 and TRBJ2-7; TRBD1, the table's D call, was not compared with the DNA. TRBV21-1 is a recognized pseudogene. The CDR3 has 14 residues. CDR3 DNA: TGTGCCAGCAGCAACGAAACAGGCAACTACGAGCAGTACTTC. The encoded protein is CASSNETGNYEQYF.

This chain joins TRBV9 and TRBJ2-3; 9 nucleotides agree with TRBD2. Germline trimming cut 0 bases from V and 5 bases from J; bases unmatched to any gene: 7. The CDR3 sequence is 16 residues long. Germline values: CDR1 SGDLS, CDR2 YYNGEE. The CDR3 sequence: CASSVVGGGARDTQYF. The CDR3 bases are TGTGCCAGCAGCGTAGTTGGCGGGGGGGCAAGAGATACGCAGTATTTT.

V gene TRBV6-5 combines with J gene TRBJ2-7; 11 bases fit TRBD1. This CDR3 contains 16 residues. CDR1 MNHEY and CDR2 SVGAGI come from the germline V gene. Unmatched junction bases numbered 5, after V lost 1 base and J lost 3 bases. In DNA, the CDR3 is TGTGCCAGCAGTTACTTCTCCGGGACAGGGGGCTACGAGCAGTACTTC. Amino acids: CASSYFSGTGGYEQYF.

The chain links TRBV6-5 to TRBJ1-2; no reliable D call. This CDR3 is 13 amino acids long. Germline CDR1 is MNHEY and CDR2 is SVGAGI. Trimming took off 8 bases at V and 2 bases at J, with 12 bases between the two ends. The CDR3 bases are TGTGCCAGCGGGAGGGCCAAAAACTATGGCTACACCTTC. Protein sequence: CASGRAKNYGYTF.

The chain recombines TRBV10-1 with TRBJ2-1, with TRBD2 as a possible D gene (6 bases). The CDR3 is 16 residues long. V lost 0 bases and J 4 bases, leaving 13 bases between the germline ends. Germline CDR1 WNHNN, CDR2 SYGVQD (reference sequence). CDR3 DNA sequence: TGCGCCAGCAGTGAGTCGTTAGGGGACTTTTACAATGAGCAGTTCTTC. Residues: CASSESLGDFYNEQFF.

In this sample, this clone turned up a few times. This chain links TRBV11-3 with TRBJ1-6; D is unclear. The V gene lost 1 base and the J gene lost 5 bases, with 6 bases spanning the gap. Germline-derived CDR1 and CDR2 are SGHNT and YENEEA. This CDR3 has 14 amino acids. CDR3 residues: CASSLGAHNSPLHF. In DNA form, the CDR3 reads TGTGCCAGCAGCTTAGGGGCCCATAATTCACCCCTCCACTTT.

This clone was recorded only once. The chain recombines TRBV7-9 with TRBJ1-1; D remains ambiguous. The CDR3 covers 12 residues. Trimming shortened V by 5 bases and J by 5 bases, and 9 bases separated the two germline ends. Germline V gene data show CDR1 as SEHNR and CDR2 as FQNEAQ (reference sequence). The CDR3 coding sequence is TGTGCCAGCAGCCGAGGGTCGACTGAAGCTTTCTTT. Its protein product is CASSRGSTEAFF.